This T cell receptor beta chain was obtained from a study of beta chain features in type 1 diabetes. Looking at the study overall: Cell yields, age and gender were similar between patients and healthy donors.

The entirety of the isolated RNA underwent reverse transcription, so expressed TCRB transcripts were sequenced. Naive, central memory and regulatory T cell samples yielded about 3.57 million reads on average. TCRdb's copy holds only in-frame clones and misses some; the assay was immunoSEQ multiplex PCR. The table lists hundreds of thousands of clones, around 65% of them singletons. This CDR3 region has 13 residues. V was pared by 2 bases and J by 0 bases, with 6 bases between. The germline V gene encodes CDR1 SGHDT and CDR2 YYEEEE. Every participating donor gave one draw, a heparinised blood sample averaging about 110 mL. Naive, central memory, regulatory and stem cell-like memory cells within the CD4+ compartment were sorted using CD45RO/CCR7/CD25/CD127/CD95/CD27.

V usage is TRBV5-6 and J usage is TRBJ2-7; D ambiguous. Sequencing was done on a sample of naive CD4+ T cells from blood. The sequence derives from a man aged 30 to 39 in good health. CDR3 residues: CASSFTYSYEQYF. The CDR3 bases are TGTGCCAGCAGCTTCACATACTCCTACGAGCAGTACTTC.